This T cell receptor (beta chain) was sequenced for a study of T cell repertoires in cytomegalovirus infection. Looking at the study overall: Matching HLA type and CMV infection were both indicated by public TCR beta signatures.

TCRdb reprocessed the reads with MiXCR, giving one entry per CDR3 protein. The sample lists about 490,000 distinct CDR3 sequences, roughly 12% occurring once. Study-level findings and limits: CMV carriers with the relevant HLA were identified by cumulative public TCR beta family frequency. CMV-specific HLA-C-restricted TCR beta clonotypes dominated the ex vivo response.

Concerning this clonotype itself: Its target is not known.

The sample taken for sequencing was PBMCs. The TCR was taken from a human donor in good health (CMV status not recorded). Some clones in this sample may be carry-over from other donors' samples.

This CDR3 reads CASSLLVTASSNEQFF. The CDR3, as DNA: TGTGCCAGCAGCTTACTGGTGACTGCCTCTAGTAATGAGCAGTTCTTC. This rearrangement joins TRBV7-9 to TRBJ2-1; D uncertain. Per the germline V gene, CDR1 is SEHNR and CDR2 is FQNEAQ (reference sequence). Trimming shortened V by 2 bases and J by 7 bases, and 18 bases separated the two germline ends. This CDR3 has 16 residues.